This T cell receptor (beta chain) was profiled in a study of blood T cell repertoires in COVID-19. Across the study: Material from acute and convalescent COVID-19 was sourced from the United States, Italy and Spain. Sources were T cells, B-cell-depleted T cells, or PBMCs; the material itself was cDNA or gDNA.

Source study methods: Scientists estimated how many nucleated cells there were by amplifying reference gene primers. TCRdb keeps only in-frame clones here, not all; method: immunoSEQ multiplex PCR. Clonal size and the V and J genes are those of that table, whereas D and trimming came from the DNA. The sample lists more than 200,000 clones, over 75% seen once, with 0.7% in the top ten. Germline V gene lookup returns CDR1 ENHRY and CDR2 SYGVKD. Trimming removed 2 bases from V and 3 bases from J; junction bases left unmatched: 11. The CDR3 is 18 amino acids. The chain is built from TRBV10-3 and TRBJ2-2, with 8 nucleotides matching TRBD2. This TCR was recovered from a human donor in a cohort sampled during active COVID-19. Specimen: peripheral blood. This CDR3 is CAISEGSGLAGDTGELFF. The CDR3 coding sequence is TGTGCCATCAGTGAGGGTAGCGGGCTAGCGGGTGACACCGGGGAGCTGTTTTTT.